Each of the 5 T cell receptor beta chains below was sequenced from the same sample in a study of T cells in Graves' hyperthyroidism and ophthalmopathy. Amplification targeted TCR beta CDR3 regions from RNA transcripts. HTBI primers were the set used in a first-round RT-PCR of the TCR CDR3. Each CDR3 protein is one row after TCRdb ran MiXCR on the multiplex PCR reads. The data show about 300,000 distinct CDR3 sequences, under 30% seen once. The sample was blood. All receptors derive from a man in his forties or fifties with Graves' hyperthyroidism that later progressed to Graves' ophthalmopathy.

This clonotype was observed many times. CDR3 amino acids: CASNIFGQPETQYF. The CDR3 DNA is TGTGCCAGCAATATCTTTGGCCAACCCGAGACCCAGTACTTC. The rearrangement joins TRBV28 to TRBJ2-5; D gene ambiguous. Trimming shortened V by 7 bases and J by 5 bases, and 17 bases separated the two germline ends. This CDR3 has 14 amino acids. Germline-derived CDR1 and CDR2 are MDHEN and SYDVKM.

This clonotype was observed at least ten times. V usage is TRBV27 and J usage is TRBJ2-5; 8 nucleotides line up with TRBD2. With V trimmed by 2 bases and J by 5 bases, 7 bases remained unmatched. The CDR3 loop spans 15 amino acids. Per germline, CDR1 MNHEY and CDR2 SMNVEV (reference sequence). CDR3 in amino acids: CASSLTAGVAETQYF. CDR3 nucleotide sequence: TGTGCCAGCAGTTTAACAGCGGGAGTTGCGGAGACCCAGTACTTC.

This clonotype has ten or more counts. CDR3 in DNA: TGTGCCAGCAGCTTTTCTAGCCTCGTGACCCAGTACTTC. Amino acids: CASSFSSLVTQYF. The J gene is TRBJ2-5, the V gene TRBV7-8, with D maybe TRBD2 (5 bases). The V gene lost 3 bases and the J gene lost 7 bases, with 12 bases spanning the gap. This CDR3 region has 13 residues. Germline V CDR1 and CDR2: SGHVS, FQNEAQ.

This clonotype was detected many times. The chain is built from TRBV7-9 and TRBJ2-7; TRBD1 aligns across 10 bases. Germline V gene sequence: CDR1 SEHNR, CDR2 FQNEAQ (reference sequence). The CDR3 totals 13 residues. The ends lost 10 bases at V and 4 bases at J; junction bases unmatched: 7. DNA for the CDR3: TGTGCCACCCCCGGGACAGGGGTGTACGAGCAGTACTTC. Translated, it gives CATPGTGVYEQYF.

In its sample, this clonotype was seen many times. The chain links TRBV12-3 or TRBV12-4 to TRBJ2-7; 8 bases line up with TRBD2. The junction had 5 bases not matched to a gene; V was cut back by 3 bases and J by 4 bases. The length of the CDR3 is 14 residues. The CDR3 DNA follows: TGTGCCAGCAGTTTTTCCGGGAGGGCTTACGAGCAGTACTTC. Translating it yields CASSFSGRAYEQYF.